One and the same sample provided the 20 T cell receptor beta chains below, sequenced in a study of T cell repertoires in aging, cancer and after chemotherapy. Peripheral blood genomic DNA, not sorted cells or RNA, was the template. TRB rearrangements spanning V, D and J were amplified using mixed TRB-A/B primers. A single record per CDR3 protein comes from TCRdb applying MiXCR to the multiplex PCR reads. The sample yields some 8,900 distinct CDR3 sequences, 33% seen once. The sequenced material came from blood. The source is a human donor in good health.

This rearrangement joins TRBV12-3 or TRBV12-4 to TRBJ2-2, with TRBD1 matching over 8 bases. CDR3 size: 16 residues. J was trimmed by 4 bases and V by 4 bases; bases with no gene match: 8. The CDR3 loop is CASSWGQARGTGELFF. The CDR3, as DNA: TGTGCCAGCAGTTGGGGACAGGCCCGGGGCACCGGGGAGCTGTTTTTT.

The chain has TRBV20-1 and TRBJ1-1, with a weak D call TRBD1 (5 bases). V was pared by 0 bases and J by 10 bases, with 21 bases between. Germline loops: CDR1 DFQATT, CDR2 SNEGSKA (reference sequence). The CDR3 length is 15 residues. CDR3 nucleotides: TGCAGTGCTAGAGATCAACCCCGGGACCCCCGAGGAGCTTTCTTT. This codes for CSARDQPRDPRGAFF.

This clonotype occurred a few times. The chain couples TRBV6-5 to TRBJ2-3, with 10 nucleotides matching TRBD2. The CDR3 is 16 residues long. V lost 7 bases to trimming and J lost 5 bases; unmatched junction nucleotides: 12. CDR1 and CDR2 (germline): MNHEY, SVGAGI. CDR3 protein: CASTGIAGGGEDTQYF. The CDR3 DNA sequence: TGTGCCAGCACGGGAATAGCGGGAGGTGGGGAAGATACGCAGTATTTT.

This chain uses TRBV29-1 with TRBJ2-5; 11 bases are a match to TRBD1. Looked up from germline, CDR1 is SQVTM and CDR2 is ANQGSEA. V was pared by 1 base and J by 9 bases, with 10 bases of the junction left unmatched. This CDR3 has 15 residues. The CDR3 sequence: CSVEVPGQGGQPQYF. The DNA of the CDR3 is TGCAGCGTTGAAGTCCCGGGACAGGGGGGGCAGCCCCAGTACTTC.

This clonotype was seen only a few times. This chain uses TRBV11-3 with TRBJ2-1, with D possibly matching TRBD1 (5 bases). In germline, CDR1 is SGHNT, CDR2 YENEEA. This CDR3 region has 12 residues. The V gene lost 2 bases and the J gene lost 8 bases, with 7 bases spanning the gap. The CDR3 is CASSLSGYEQFF. The CDR3 coding sequence is TGTGCCAGCAGCTTATCAGGGTATGAGCAGTTCTTC. Complete variable domain (other parts from reference TRBV11-3 and TRBJ2-1): EAGVVQSPRYKIIEKKQPVAFWCNPISGHNTLYWYLQNLGQGPELLIRYENEEAVDDSQLPKDRFSAERLKGVDSTLKIQPAELGDSAVYLCASSLSGYEQFFGPGTRLTVL.

The chain links TRBV6-5 to TRBJ2-7; a possible D gene is TRBD1 (6 bases). V was trimmed by 8 bases and J by 3 bases, leaving 14 bases between them. The CDR3 length is 13 residues. Per germline, CDR1 MNHEY and CDR2 SVGAGI. The CDR3 DNA reads TGTGCCAGCGGACAGACTACGCGCTACGAGCAGTACTTC. This codes for CASGQTTRYEQYF.

V usage is TRBV11-3 and J usage is TRBJ1-1; 12 nucleotides line up with TRBD1. This CDR3 comprises 16 residues. Germline V lookup: CDR1 SGHNT, CDR2 YENEEA. The V and J ends lost 5 bases and 4 bases, in that order; junction bases with no gene match: 8. Here the CDR3 DNA reads TGTGCCAGCAGCCCGGGACAGGGGGCAAGAGTCACTGAAGCTTTCTTT. Encoded protein: CASSPGQGARVTEAFF.

This clonotype has only a few counts. The chain combines TRBV19 with TRBJ1-5; no reliable D call. The CDR3 has 15 amino acids. Germline V lookup: CDR1 LNHDA, CDR2 SQIVND (reference sequence). Between the trimmed V and J ends, which lost 1 base and 4 bases, there was a span of 11 bases. CDR3 bases: TGTGCCAGTAGTATAGTTCCGGGAGCAAATCAGCCCCAGCATTTT. It codes for CASSIVPGANQPQHF.

By frequency in the sample, this clonotype is medium-sized. CDR3 nucleotides: TGTGCCAGCAGCGCGATAGAGGACACTGAAGCTTTCTTT. Protein sequence: CASSAIEDTEAFF. The chain joins TRBV11-3 to TRBJ1-1, with D uncertain. The V and J ends lost 5 bases and 3 bases respectively, with 10 bases between them. Germline CDR1 is SGHNT and CDR2 is YENEEA. This CDR3 has 13 residues.

The chain is built from TRBV5-4 and TRBJ2-3, with TRBD2 identical over 8 bases. Germline V gene data show CDR1 as SGHNT and CDR2 as YYREEE (reference sequence). The V segment lost 8 bases and the J segment 1 base; nucleotides outside the gene matches: 12. This CDR3 has 16 residues. The DNA of the CDR3 is TGTGCCAGTAGTCCAGGGATTAGCGGGGGCACAGATACGCAGTATTTT. Its protein is CASSPGISGGTDTQYF.

About this clonotype itself: A much larger clone sits a single nucleotide away, making a read error possible. The rearrangement uses TRBV29-1 and TRBJ2-7; no definite D call. Germline CDR1 SQVTM, CDR2 ANQGSEA. CDR3 size: 12 residues. With 6 bases removed from V and 4 bases from J, the gap between germline ends came to 13 bases. Written as DNA, the CDR3 is TGCAGCGTCGCAGTCTTGGTGTACGAGCAGTACTTC. It yields the protein CSVAVLVYEQYF.

This chain links TRBV6-1 with TRBJ2-1; no reliable D call. The CDR3 sequence is 14 residues long. With 5 bases removed from V and 5 bases from J, the gap between germline ends came to 13 bases. Germline assignment: CDR1 MNHNS and CDR2 SASEGT. The CDR3 nucleotides are TGTGCCAGCAGTACAGTGGATCCCCACAATGAGCAGTTCTTC. Translation gives CASSTVDPHNEQFF.

This clonotype was detected only a few times. V usage is TRBV30 and J usage is TRBJ2-7, with D tentatively TRBD1 (6 bases). The V gene lost 6 bases and the J gene lost 1 base, with 10 bases spanning the gap. Germline assignment: CDR1 GTSNPN and CDR2 SVGIG (reference sequence). CDR3 length: 12 residues. This CDR3 reads CACLDSSYEQYF. The DNA for the CDR3 is TGTGCCTGCCTGGACAGTTCCTACGAGCAGTACTTC.

This clonotype was counted a few times. The rearrangement links TRBV19 to TRBJ2-5; D possibly uses TRBD1 or TRBD2 (7 bases each). The CDR3 extends over 15 amino acids. Germline CDR1 LNHDA, CDR2 SQIVND (reference sequence). Trimming took 9 bases from V and 4 from J, leaving 21 bases between them. CDR3: CASRGEGVGRETQYF. The DNA for the CDR3 is TGTGCCAGCAGGGGGGAGGGGGTTGGTAGAGAGACCCAGTACTTC.

This clonotype counts as medium-sized. The chain has TRBV11-3 and TRBJ2-3, with 8 bases aligning to TRBD2. Germline assignment: CDR1 SGHNT and CDR2 YENEEA. The J segment lost 8 bases and the V segment lost 1 base, leaving 11 bases of the junction unmatched. The CDR3 spans 16 residues. The CDR3, as DNA: TGTGCCAGCAGCTTAGGTCCTAGCGGGCTGGCGGGTACGCAGTATTTT. Translation gives CASSLGPSGLAGTQYF.

V usage is TRBV19 and J usage is TRBJ1-1; possibly TRBD1 for D (5 bases). Germline V gives CDR1 LNHDA, CDR2 SQIVND (reference sequence). Trimming took off 8 bases at V and 4 bases at J, with 17 bases between the two ends. This CDR3 comprises 14 residues. The CDR3 coding sequence is TGTGCCAGTTCCCCATTCTCCGGGGGCACTGAAGCTTTCTTT. This encodes CASSPFSGGTEAFF.

V gene TRBV7-9 combines with J gene TRBJ2-7; D not resolved. V lost 0 bases and J 3 bases, leaving 12 bases between the germline ends. The CDR3 spans 15 residues. Germline assignment: CDR1 SEHNR and CDR2 FQNEAQ (reference sequence). CDR3 loop: CASSLAGVSGYEQYF. CDR3 DNA: TGTGCCAGCAGCTTAGCTGGGGTATCAGGCTACGAGCAGTACTTC.

This clonotype qualifies as medium-sized. This rearrangement joins TRBV11-3 to TRBJ1-6, with no clear D. Trimming pared 5 bases from V and 9 bases from J, leaving 17 bases between. The CDR3 totals 15 residues. CDR1 SGHNT and CDR2 YENEEA come from the germline V gene. CDR3 region: CASSPRYGLVSPLHF. In DNA form, the CDR3 reads TGTGCCAGCAGCCCCAGATATGGTTTAGTTTCACCCCTCCACTTT.

The chain has TRBV18 and TRBJ2-7; D call uncertain. This CDR3 spans 14 amino acids. Deletions cut 0 bases from V and 1 base from J, with 7 bases between. CDR1 KGHSH and CDR2 LQKENI come from the germline V gene. The CDR3 sequence is CASSPPGLSYEQYF. The CDR3 DNA reads as TGTGCCAGCTCACCACCGGGTCTTTCCTACGAGCAGTACTTC.

With regard to this clonotype: It is unclear where the CDR3 begins or ends on the DNA, so no DNA is shown, and the CDR3 is as TCRdb lists it. This CDR3 reads CASSFGAGELFF. V and J are TRBV13 and TRBJ2-2. The CDR3 is 12 residues long, counting both termini. Germline V gene data show CDR1 as PRHDT and CDR2 as FYEKMQ (reference sequence).